The clone carrying this T cell receptor beta chain has more than one count but fewer than ten. This specimen comes from a study of blood T cell repertoires in COVID-19. Study information: Material from acute and convalescent COVID-19 was sourced from the United States, Italy and Spain.

The CDR3 extends over 16 amino acids. V shed 5 bases and J shed 4 bases, with 20 bases lying between them. Germline CDR1 reads LNHDA; CDR2 reads SQIVND (reference sequence). Original processing methods: Reference gene primer amplification yielded estimated nucleated cell counts. The table came from immunoSEQ multiplex PCR; TCRdb's copy has only in-frame clones and leaves some out. From that table come the V and J calls and clone size; the DNA was used to work out D and trimming. Here the sample spans roughly 150,000 clones, approximately 86% being singletons. Those enrolled in Seattle joined during active infection and were followed longitudinally afterward.

The specimen was peripheral blood. The source is a woman older than 75 with COVID-19, enrolled during active disease. The V and J genes are TRBV19 and TRBJ1-2; TRBD1 is a possible D gene (5 bases). In DNA form, the CDR3 reads TGTGCCAGTAGTTCCAGGGCACAGGTCAAGGGCTATGGCTACACCTTC. This encodes CASSSRAQVKGYGYTF.